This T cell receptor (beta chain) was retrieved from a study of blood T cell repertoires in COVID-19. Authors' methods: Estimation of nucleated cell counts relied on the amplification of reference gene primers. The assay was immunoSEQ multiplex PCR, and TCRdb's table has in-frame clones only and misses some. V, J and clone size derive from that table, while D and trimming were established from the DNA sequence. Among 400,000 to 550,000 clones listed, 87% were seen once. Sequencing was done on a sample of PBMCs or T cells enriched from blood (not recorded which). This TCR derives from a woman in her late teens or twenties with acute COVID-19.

CDR3 in DNA: TGTGCCACCAGTGATGCAGGGCTCTATGGCTACACCTTC. Its translation is CATSDAGLYGYTF. The rearrangement uses TRBV24-1 and TRBJ1-2; weak D call: TRBD1 (5 bases). Germline CDR1 is KGHDR and CDR2 is SFDVKD. Trimming cost V 3 bases and J 4 bases, with 8 bases left between them. This CDR3 contains 13 residues.